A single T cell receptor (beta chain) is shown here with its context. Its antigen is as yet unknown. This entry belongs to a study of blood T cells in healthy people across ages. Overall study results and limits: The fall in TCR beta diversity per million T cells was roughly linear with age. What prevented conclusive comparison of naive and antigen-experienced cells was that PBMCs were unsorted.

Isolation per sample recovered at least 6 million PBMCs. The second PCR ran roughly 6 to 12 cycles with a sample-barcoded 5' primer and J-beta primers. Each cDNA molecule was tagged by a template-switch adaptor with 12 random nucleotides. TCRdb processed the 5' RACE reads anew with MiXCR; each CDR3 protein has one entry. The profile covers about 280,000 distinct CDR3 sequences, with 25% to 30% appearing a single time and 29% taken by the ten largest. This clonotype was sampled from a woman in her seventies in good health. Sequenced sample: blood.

The CDR3 protein is CASSEGTSGSNEQFF. Written as DNA, the CDR3 is TGCGCCAGCTCGGAAGGGACTAGCGGGAGCAATGAGCAGTTCTTC. The genes are TRBV5-1 and TRBJ2-1, with 14 bases matching TRBD2. This CDR3 comprises 15 residues. CDR1 and CDR2 (germline): SGHRS, YFSETQ. The V segment lost 7 bases and the J segment 6 bases; nucleotides outside the gene matches: 6.